These T cell receptor beta chains were read from a single sample in a study of OX40 agonist ivuxolimab in advanced cancers. Using immunoSEQ multiplex PCR, the repertoire was profiled, and TCRdb retains in-frame clones only, with some absent. The sample comprises about 70,000 clones, roughly 90% of which are singletons, and approximately 8% rests with the top ten. Material: CD4+ or CD8+ T cells sorted from blood, obtained in a trial of the OX40 agonist ivuxolimab. Receptor source: an adult with an advanced solid tumor such as melanoma, head and neck, liver or kidney cancer. Both conserved end residues are part of each CDR3. Fields, in order: clone size, J gene, D gene, V gene, CDR3 DNA, CDR3 protein. A D gene is named only where the DNA matches it firmly. The size entry is marked missing in some rows and otherwise reads once, few, many or a size class.

few,TRBJ1-2,-,TRBV6-1,TGTGCCAGCAGCGACTTCAGTTATTATGGCTACACCTTC,CASSDFSYYGYTF
-,TRBJ2-3,TRBD2,TRBV4-3,TGCGCCAGCAGCCATCAGACTAGCGGGGGGCTTAGCACAGATACGCAGTATTTT,CASSHQTSGGLSTDTQYF
-,TRBJ1-4,-,TRBV11-2,TGTGCCAGCAGCTTGAGGGGAGAAAAACTGTTTTTT,CASSLRGEKLFF
-,TRBJ1-5,-,TRBV6-6,TGTGCCAGCAGTTATGACGAGGTTCAGCCCCAGCATTTT,CASSYDEVQPQHF
-,TRBJ2-2,-,TRBV7-2,TGTGCCAGCAGCCCGACGGTGGCCGGGGAGCTGTTTTTT,CASSPTVAGELFF
-,TRBJ2-1,TRBD2,TRBV7-2,TGTGCCAGCAGCCTAACTAGCGGGGACTACAATGAGCAGTTCTTC,CASSLTSGDYNEQFF
-,TRBJ2-7,TRBD1,TRBV10-3,TGTGCCACCCGGGACAGGGTCTGGGAGCAGTACTTC,CATRDRVWEQYF
-,TRBJ1-1,-,TRBV28,TGTGCCAGCAGTTTACGCCCTGGGGTCACTGAAGCTTTCTTT,CASSLRPGVTEAFF
-,TRBJ1-5,TRBD1,TRBV6-5,TGTGCCACTGGTACCGGGACAGGGATCCGCCAGCCCCAGCATTTT,CATGTGTGIRQPQHF
-,TRBJ2-3,TRBD2,TRBV14,TGTGCCAGCAGCCAAGTGGGAGGGGCCCGCACAGATACGCAGTATTTT,CASSQVGGARTDTQYF
-,TRBJ2-4,-,TRBV5-1,TGCGCCAGCAGCTCAACAGGGAGAGACAAAAACATTCAGTACTTC,CASSSTGRDKNIQYF
few,TRBJ1-1,-,TRBV18,TGTGCCAGCTCACCACCGGTCACAGGGACTATGAACACTGAAGCTTTCTTT,CASSPPVTGTMNTEAFF
-,TRBJ1-4,TRBD1,TRBV4-1,TGCGCCAGCAGCAGACAGGGCGGTGAAAAACTGTTTTTT,CASSRQGGEKLFF
once,TRBJ2-7,TRBD1,TRBV7-2,TGTGCCAGCAGCTTAAGTGGGACAGGGGGTTACGAGCAGTACTTC,CASSLSGTGGYEQYF
once,TRBJ2-2,-,TRBV5-1,TGCGCCAGCAGCTTTGGTCAGGCTGGCACCGGGGAGCTGTTTTTT,CASSFGQAGTGELFF
-,TRBJ2-4,TRBD2,TRBV29-1,TGCAGCGCGCGGGGGGGCGGCACCAAAAACATTCAGTACTTC,CSARGGGTKNIQYF
-,TRBJ2-3,-,TRBV19,TGTGCCAGTCTCGATTGGGGGAAAAGGGATACGCAGTATTTT,CASLDWGKRDTQYF
-,TRBJ2-3,-,TRBV28,TGTGCCAGCAGCCCTACAGGGTGGGTTACTGATACGCAGTATTTT,CASSPTGWVTDTQYF
few,TRBJ1-1,-,TRBV11-3,TGTGCCAGCAGCCACTCCGGGACATCGAACACTGAAGCTTTCTTT,CASSHSGTSNTEAFF
-,TRBJ1-2,-,TRBV4-1,TGCGCCAGCAGCCAAGATTCTCTGGCAGGGCGGGTCGTAGTCTATGGCTACACCTTC,CASSQDSLAGRVVVYGYTF
once,TRBJ2-1,-,TRBV2,TGTGCCAGCAGTGCCCGGAATGAGCAGTTCTTC,CASSARNEQFF
-,TRBJ2-7,-,TRBV7-2,TGTGCCAGCAGCTCGTTTACCTCCTACGAGCAGTACTTC,CASSSFTSYEQYF
-,TRBJ1-6,-,TRBV21-1,TGTGCCAGCAGCAAAGCTGGCAGGGGGCGAGGGAATTCACCCCTCCACTTT,CASSKAGRGRGNSPLHF
-,TRBJ2-7,-,TRBV6-6,TGTGCCAGCAGTGGCCGGGACCAGGGGACCAGGGAGCAGTACTTC,CASSGRDQGTREQYF
-,TRBJ1-4,-,TRBV5-6,TGTGCCAGCATGGACCGACACTCGGGTGAAAAACTGTTTTTT,CASMDRHSGEKLFF
-,TRBJ1-2,-,TRBV19,TGTGCCAGTTGGAGGAACTTGGGCCCCTATCAAGGAGGCTACACCTTC,CASWRNLGPYQGGYTF
-,TRBJ2-2,-,TRBV7-6,TGTGCCAGCAGCTTAAGCAGCCCGAGGACCGGGGAGCTGTTTTTT,CASSLSSPRTGELFF
once,TRBJ2-6,-,TRBV5-1,TGCGCCAGCAGCTCCCAGGTCCTCTCTGGGGCCAACGTCCTGACTTTC,CASSSQVLSGANVLTF
once,TRBJ2-1,TRBD1,TRBV4-2,TGTGCCAGCAGCCAAGAGGGGCAGGGGGCGAATGAGCAGTTCTTC,CASSQEGQGANEQFF
few,TRBJ1-6,-,TRBV7-8,TGTGCCAGCAGCTTAACCAGGAGTAATTCACCCCTCCACTTT,CASSLTRSNSPLHF
-,TRBJ1-1,-,TRBV29-1,TGCAGCGTTAACGGGGGGCAGGCGAACACTGAAGCTTTCTTT,CSVNGGQANTEAFF
-,TRBJ1-1,-,TRBV11-3,TGTGCCAGCAGCTTAGAATTACAGGCGAACACTGAAGCTTTCTTT,CASSLELQANTEAFF
-,TRBJ1-1,TRBD1,TRBV28,TGTGCCAGCAGTTCGACAGGGGTCGAAGCTTTCTTT,CASSSTGVEAFF
once,TRBJ1-3,TRBD1,TRBV30,TGTGCCTGGCTTTTTGGACAGGGAGGAAACACCATATATTTT,CAWLFGQGGNTIYF
-,TRBJ1-2,-,TRBV6-5,TGTGCCAGCAGCGAAGGACCGACGTACTATGGCTACACCTTC,CASSEGPTYYGYTF
-,TRBJ1-1,-,TRBV27,TGTGCCAGCAGTTTCCGTAATAGAGGGGACACTGAAGCTTTCTTT,CASSFRNRGDTEAFF
once,TRBJ1-1,-,TRBV19,TGTGCCAGTATAGGGAGTCGACCCCCTGAAGCTTTCTTT,CASIGSRPPEAFF
once,TRBJ1-1,-,TRBV4-2,TGTGCCAGCAGCCAAGAAGGTAGGGGACGTAATATTGAAGCTTTCTTT,CASSQEGRGRNIEAFF
-,TRBJ1-1,-,TRBV7-3,TGTGCCAGCAGCTTCGACGAGAATACTGAAGCTTTCTTT,CASSFDENTEAFF
-,TRBJ1-1,-,TRBV5-6,TGTGCCAGCAGCCGTCCATATCAGGGAGCTGAAGCTTTCTTT,CASSRPYQGAEAFF
-,TRBJ1-5,TRBD1,TRBV6-6,TGTGCCAGCAGCCCAAGGGCGGACAGGGGGAATCAGCCCCAGCATTTT,CASSPRADRGNQPQHF
-,TRBJ1-1,-,TRBV5-5,TGTGCCAGCAGCTTGGGACCGAGTAGGATGAACACTGAAGCTTTCTTT,CASSLGPSRMNTEAFF
-,TRBJ2-3,-,TRBV19,TGTGCCAGTAGTATAGACGGCTCCCTCCCACGAGTAGATACGCAGTATTTT,CASSIDGSLPRVDTQYF
-,TRBJ2-1,-,TRBV12-5,TGTGCTAGTGGTTTGATGGGGACCCGTACGAATGAGCAGTTCTTC,CASGLMGTRTNEQFF
-,TRBJ2-5,TRBD2,TRBV4-3,TGCGCCAGCAGCCAAGAGCGGGAGGAGACCCAGTACTTC,CASSQEREETQYF
-,TRBJ2-7,-,TRBV6-5,TGTGCCAGCAGCGACAGGGGAGGGGGCAGCGACGAGCAGTACTTC,CASSDRGGGSDEQYF
-,TRBJ1-1,-,TRBV2,TGTGCCAGCGGGAGGACACCCAACACTGAAGCTTTCTTT,CASGRTPNTEAFF